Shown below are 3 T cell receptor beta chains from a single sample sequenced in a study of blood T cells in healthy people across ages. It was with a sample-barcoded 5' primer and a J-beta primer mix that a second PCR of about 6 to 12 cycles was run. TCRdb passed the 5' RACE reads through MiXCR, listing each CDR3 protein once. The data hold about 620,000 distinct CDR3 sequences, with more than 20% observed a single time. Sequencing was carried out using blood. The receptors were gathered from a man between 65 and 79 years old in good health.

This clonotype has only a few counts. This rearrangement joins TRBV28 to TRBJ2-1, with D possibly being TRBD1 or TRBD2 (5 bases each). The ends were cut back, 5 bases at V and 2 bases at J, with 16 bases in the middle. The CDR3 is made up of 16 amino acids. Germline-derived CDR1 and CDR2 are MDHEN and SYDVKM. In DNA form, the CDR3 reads TGTGCCAGCAGTGGGACCGGGACCCGAACCTACAATGAGCAGTTCTTC. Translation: CASSGTGTRTYNEQFF.

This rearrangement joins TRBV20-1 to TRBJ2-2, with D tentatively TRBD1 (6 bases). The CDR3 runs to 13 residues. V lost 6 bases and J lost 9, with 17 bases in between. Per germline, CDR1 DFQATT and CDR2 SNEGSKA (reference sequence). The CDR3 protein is CSAQTGHHRELFF. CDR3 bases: TGCAGTGCACAGACAGGCCACCACCGGGAGCTGTTTTTT.

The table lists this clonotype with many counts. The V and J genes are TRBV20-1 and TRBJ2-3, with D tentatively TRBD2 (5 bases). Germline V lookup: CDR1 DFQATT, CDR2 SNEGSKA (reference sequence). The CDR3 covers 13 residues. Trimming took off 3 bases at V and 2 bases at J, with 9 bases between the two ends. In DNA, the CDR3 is TGCAGTGCTAGCGATAGCGTCACAGATACGCAGTATTTT. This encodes CSASDSVTDTQYF.